This is a list of T cell receptor beta chains from one sample in a study of T cell responses to AZD1222 COVID-19 vaccine. TCRdb keeps only in-frame clones here, not all; method: immunoSEQ multiplex PCR. The sample records around 61,000 clones, 70% to 90% being singletons. This specimen consisted of peripheral blood, obtained on day 0 of AZD1222 vaccination. All receptors derive from an adult in good health. CDR3s include the opening cysteine and the closing phenylalanine or tryptophan. Fields, in order: CDR3 protein, CDR3 DNA, D gene, V gene, J gene, clone size. D genes are given only for firm matches. Only part of the rows carry a size: once, few, many, or a class if the clone is expanded.

CAWSVGEQAETQYF	TGTGCCTGGAGTGTTGGTGAACAGGCGGAGACCCAGTACTTC	NA	TRBV30	TRBJ2-5	NA
CASSVATWGGSTDTQYF	TGTGCCAGCAGCGTAGCTACGTGGGGGGGCAGCACAGATACGCAGTATTTT	NA	TRBV9	TRBJ2-3	NA
CASSGGGGRADTQYF	TGTGCCAGCAGCGGGGGAGGGGGACGGGCAGATACGCAGTATTTT	NA	TRBV11-2	TRBJ2-3	NA
CASSLMQGSRQPQHF	TGTGCCAGCAGCTTAATGCAGGGTTCACGGCAGCCCCAGCATTTT	NA	TRBV7-6	TRBJ1-5	NA
CASRTPGGVDEKLFF	TGTGCCAGCAGGACCCCGGGAGGGGTTGATGAAAAACTGTTTTTT	NA	TRBV6-5	TRBJ1-4	NA
CASSTTPGPQHF	TGTGCCAGCAGCACCACACCGGGGCCCCAGCATTTT	NA	TRBV7-2	TRBJ1-5	once
CAWKAQGFGNTIYF	TGTGCCTGGAAAGCACAGGGTTTTGGAAACACCATATATTTT	NA	TRBV30	TRBJ1-3	NA
CAIASLAQGEGGELFF	TGTGCCATAGCATCCTTAGCACAGGGGGAGGGCGGGGAGCTGTTTTTT	NA	TRBV10-3	TRBJ2-2	NA
CASSPGQVYNYGYTF	TGCGCCAGCAGCCCCGGACAGGTCTATAACTATGGCTACACCTTC	TRBD1	TRBV5-1	TRBJ1-2	NA
CASSEVAELYFTQYF	TGTGCCAGCAGTGAAGTCGCGGAGCTATACTTTACGCAGTATTTT	NA	TRBV6-1	TRBJ2-3	NA
CASSRETGELFF	TGTGCCAGTTCCAGGGAAACCGGGGAGCTGTTTTTT	NA	TRBV19	TRBJ2-2	NA
CASSRSGGSTDTQYF	TGTGCCAGCAGCCGGAGCGGGGGGAGCACAGATACGCAGTATTTT	TRBD2	TRBV7-3	TRBJ2-3	NA
CASSLYGSMNTEAFF	TGCGCCAGCAGCTTATACGGAAGCATGAACACTGAAGCTTTCTTT	NA	TRBV5-1	TRBJ1-1	NA
CASSSGTRYETQYF	TGTGCCAGCAGCTCCGGTACTAGGTATGAGACCCAGTACTTC	NA	TRBV5-4	TRBJ2-5	NA
CASSQSWEDGYTF	TGTGCCAGCAGCCAATCGTGGGAAGATGGCTACACCTTC	NA	TRBV16	TRBJ1-2	NA
CASSVRAAEQYF	TGCGCCAGCAGTGTACGGGCAGCCGAGCAGTACTTC	NA	TRBV10-2	TRBJ2-7	NA
CASSPAPGTATLEQYF	TGTGCCAGCAGCCCAGCCCCGGGGACAGCGACTCTAGAGCAGTACTTC	TRBD1	TRBV11-2	TRBJ2-7	few
CASSGANYGYTF	TGTGCCAGCAGCGGAGCTAACTATGGCTACACCTTC	NA	TRBV7-3	TRBJ1-2	NA
CASSSKGPNEKLFF	TGTGCCAGCAGCTCAAAGGGGCCGAATGAAAAACTGTTTTTT	NA	TRBV13	TRBJ1-4	NA
CASTSEGTPYSGNTIYF	TGTGCCAGTACCTCTGAGGGGACCCCTTACTCTGGAAACACCATATATTTT	NA	TRBV19	TRBJ1-3	NA
CASSRTPRGDGNQPQHF	TGTGCCAGTAGTCGTACGCCCAGAGGGGACGGCAATCAGCCCCAGCATTTT	NA	TRBV19	TRBJ1-5	once
CAIALSSGNTIYF	TGTGCCATCGCCCTTAGCTCTGGAAACACCATATATTTT	NA	TRBV10-3	TRBJ1-3	once
CASRDRGYTGELFF	TGTGCCAGCCGGGACAGGGGGTACACCGGGGAGCTGTTTTTT	TRBD1	TRBV2	TRBJ2-2	few
CASSPALAGVSSYNEQFF	TGTGCCAGCTCACCGGCCCTAGCGGGTGTAAGCTCCTACAATGAGCAGTTCTTC	TRBD2	TRBV18	TRBJ2-1	NA